This T cell receptor (beta chain) was sequenced in a study of T cell responses to AZD1222 COVID-19 vaccine. Profiled with immunoSEQ multiplex PCR; TCRdb holds only in-frame clones, not every one. The sample has approximately 88,000 clones, about 72% seen once; the top ten hold under 25%. J lost 3 bases, V lost 5 bases, and 7 bases had no gene match. The CDR3 loop spans 15 amino acids. CDR1 and CDR2 (germline): MNHEY, SMNVEV (reference sequence). The chain is built from TRBV27 and TRBJ1-2; 9 nucleotides agree with TRBD1. The sequence was obtained from an adult in good health. This specimen consisted of peripheral blood, obtained on day 0 of AZD1222 vaccination. CDR3 DNA: TGTGCCAGCAGTCTACAGGGGGCGCGGGACTATGGCTACACCTTC. It is translated as CASSLQGARDYGYTF.